A single sample is the source of the 7 T cell receptor beta chains below, sequenced in a study of control samples from healthy donors and cancer patients. Some clones are missing from TCRdb's copy, which holds only in-frame ones; the method was immunoSEQ multiplex PCR. Seen here are more than 95,000 clones, approximately 92% observed once, and the top ten hold under 0.7%. What was sequenced was PBMCs. These TCRs come from an older man with head and neck cancer.

The rearrangement links TRBV12-3 or TRBV12-4 to TRBJ1-2; TRBD1 is a possible D gene (5 bases). Trimming left V 3 bases short and J 12 bases short, with 14 bases between. The CDR3 sequence is 12 residues long. CDR3: CASSFQGERHTF. In DNA form, the CDR3 reads TGTGCCAGCAGTTTCCAGGGAGAGCGGCACACCTTC.

The chain employs TRBV6-5 and TRBJ2-4; maybe TRBD1 (6 bases). The CDR3 length is 15 residues. From germline, CDR1 is MNHEY and CDR2 SVGAGI. Trimming left V 10 bases short and J 0 bases short, with 16 bases between. Here the CDR3 reads CATDNRELAKNIQYF. The CDR3 DNA sequence: TGTGCCACCGATAACAGGGAGCTAGCCAAAAACATTCAGTACTTC.

The chain has TRBV12-5 and TRBJ2-3, with D maybe TRBD2 (5 bases). Germline V gene sequence: CDR1 LGHNT, CDR2 FRNRAP. V was pared by 7 bases and J by 2 bases, with 19 bases between. The CDR3 sequence is 16 residues long. CDR3 sequence reads: CASAVSPRRTTDTQYF. As DNA, the CDR3 is TGTGCTAGTGCCGTTTCCCCACGGAGGACCACAGATACGCAGTATTTT. The whole variable domain, filled in from reference TRBV12-5 and TRBJ2-3, reads DARVTQTPRHKVTEMGQEVTMRCQPILGHNTVFWYRQTMMQGLELLAYFRNRAPLDDSGMPKDRFSAEMPDATLATLKIQPSEPRDSAVYFCASAVSPRRTTDTQYFGPGTRLTVL.

The chain couples TRBV19 to TRBJ2-7, with 10 bases fitting TRBD1. The CDR3 has 14 residues. Germline V lookup: CDR1 LNHDA, CDR2 SQIVND (reference sequence). Germline trimming cut 8 bases from V and 4 bases from J; bases unmatched to any gene: 8. In DNA, the CDR3 is TGTGCCAGTTCCGACAGGGGGCACGTATACGAGCAGTACTTC. Amino acid sequence: CASSDRGHVYEQYF.

This rearrangement joins TRBV5-1 to TRBJ2-3, with TRBD2 identical over 7 bases. The V segment lost 3 bases and the J segment 2 bases; nucleotides outside the gene matches: 6. CDR1 and CDR2 from the germline V gene are SGHRS and YFSETQ. This CDR3 comprises 15 residues. The CDR3 DNA reads TGCGCCAGCAGCTCCACAAGGGACTACACAGATACGCAGTATTTT. Its translation: CASSSTRDYTDTQYF.

This chain connects TRBV6-1 to TRBJ2-5; 7 nucleotides agree with TRBD1. V shed 1 base and J 5 bases; nucleotides not matched to a gene: 22. Germline CDR1 reads MNHNS; CDR2 reads SASEGT. The CDR3 sequence is 20 residues long. The CDR3 spells CASSEGIIRYRGAVEETQYF. In nucleotides, the CDR3 is TGTGCCAGCAGTGAAGGCATCATAAGGTACAGGGGAGCGGTGGAGGAGACCCAGTACTTC.

This chain joins TRBV9 and TRBJ2-7; 7 bases align to TRBD1. V lost 0 bases to trimming and J lost 4 bases; unmatched junction nucleotides: 7. CDR1 is SGDLS and CDR2 is YYNGEE in the germline V gene. The length of the CDR3 is 15 residues. The CDR3 region has the DNA TGTGCCAGCAGCGTAGGCACAGGGGAAATATACGAGCAGTACTTC. Translated: CASSVGTGEIYEQYF.